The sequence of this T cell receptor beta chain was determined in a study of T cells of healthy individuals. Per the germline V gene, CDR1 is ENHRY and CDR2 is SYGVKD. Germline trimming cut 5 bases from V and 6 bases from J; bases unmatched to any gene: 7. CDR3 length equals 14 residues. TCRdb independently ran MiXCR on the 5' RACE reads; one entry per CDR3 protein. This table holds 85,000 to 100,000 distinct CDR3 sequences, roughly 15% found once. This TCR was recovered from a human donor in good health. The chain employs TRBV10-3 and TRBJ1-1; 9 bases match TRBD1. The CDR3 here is CAISPGQGWSEAFF. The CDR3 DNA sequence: TGTGCCATCAGTCCGGGACAGGGATGGTCTGAAGCTTTCTTT.